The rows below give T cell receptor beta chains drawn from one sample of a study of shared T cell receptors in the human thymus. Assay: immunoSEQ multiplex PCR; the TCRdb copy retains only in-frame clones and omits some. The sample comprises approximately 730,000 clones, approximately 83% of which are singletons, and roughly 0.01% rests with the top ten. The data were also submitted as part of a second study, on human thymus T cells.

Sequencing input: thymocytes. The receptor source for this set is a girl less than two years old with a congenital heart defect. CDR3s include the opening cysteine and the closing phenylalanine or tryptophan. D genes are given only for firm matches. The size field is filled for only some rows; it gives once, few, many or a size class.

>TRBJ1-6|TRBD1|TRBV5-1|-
CASSLGQGNSPLHF
TGCGCCAGCAGCTTGGGACAGGGCAATTCACCCCTCCACTTT
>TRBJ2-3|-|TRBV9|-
CASSPELAELTDTQYF
TGTGCCAGCAGCCCCGAGTTAGCGGAACTCACAGATACGCAGTATTTT
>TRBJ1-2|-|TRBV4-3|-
CASSLLYPNPGDGYTF
TGCGCCAGCAGCCTCCTTTATCCGAACCCAGGGGATGGCTACACCTTC
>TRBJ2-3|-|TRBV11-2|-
CASSLDPGELTDTQYF
TGTGCCAGCAGCTTAGATCCGGGGGAACTCACAGATACGCAGTATTTT
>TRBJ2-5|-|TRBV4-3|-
CASSRHREGIQETQYF
TGCGCCAGCAGTCGTCACAGGGAGGGGATCCAAGAGACCCAGTACTTC
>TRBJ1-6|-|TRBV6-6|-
CASSRDRSSYNSPLHF
TGTGCCAGCAGTAGAGATCGGAGCTCCTATAATTCACCCCTCCACTTT
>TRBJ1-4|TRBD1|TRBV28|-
CASSWDSKNEKLFF
TGTGCCAGCAGTTGGGACAGTAAAAATGAAAAACTGTTTTTT
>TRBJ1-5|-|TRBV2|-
CASSARGWPQHF
TGTGCCAGCAGTGCGCGAGGGTGGCCCCAGCATTTT
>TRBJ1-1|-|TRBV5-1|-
CASSLGVARGNCTEAFF
TGCGCCAGCAGCTTGGGGGTGGCAAGGGGCAATTGCACTGAAGCTTTCTTT
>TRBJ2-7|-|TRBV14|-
CASSLLTYEQYF
TGTGCCAGCAGCCTCCTTACCTACGAGCAGTACTTC
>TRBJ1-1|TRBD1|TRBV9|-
CASSVELQPTGRNTEAFF
TGTGCCAGCAGCGTAGAGCTGCAGCCGACAGGGCGGAACACTGAAGCTTTCTTT
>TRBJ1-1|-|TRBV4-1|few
CASSQERDTEAFF
TGCGCCAGCAGCCAAGAACGGGACACTGAAGCTTTCTTT
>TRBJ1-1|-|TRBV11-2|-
CASSTRQERPEAFF
TGTGCCAGCAGCACGAGACAGGAAAGACCTGAAGCTTTCTTT
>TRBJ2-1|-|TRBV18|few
CASSPQEAYQYNEQFF
TGTGCCAGCTCACCGCAAGAGGCTTACCAGTACAATGAGCAGTTCTTC
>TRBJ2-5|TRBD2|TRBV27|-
CASSPGTSGGAGETQYF
TGTGCCAGCAGCCCAGGGACTAGCGGGGGGGCCGGAGAGACCCAGTACTTC
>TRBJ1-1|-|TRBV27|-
CASNSGALNTEAFF
TGTGCCAGCAATTCAGGGGCGTTGAACACTGAAGCTTTCTTT
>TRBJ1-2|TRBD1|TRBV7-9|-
CASSPSPQTGVNYGYTF
TGTGCCAGCAGCCCGAGCCCCCAAACAGGGGTCAACTATGGCTACACCTTC
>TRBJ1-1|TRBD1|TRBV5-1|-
CASSVWDREDTEAFF
TGCGCCAGCAGCGTATGGGACAGGGAGGACACTGAAGCTTTCTTT
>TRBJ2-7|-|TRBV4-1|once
CASSQERGPGNYEQYF
TGCGCCAGCAGCCAAGAGCGGGGCCCAGGGAACTACGAGCAGTACTTC
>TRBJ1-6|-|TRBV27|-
CARSPRMQERAPLHF
TGTGCCAGGAGTCCAAGAATGCAGGAACGAGCACCCCTCCACTTT
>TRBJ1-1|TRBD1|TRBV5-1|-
CASSSRDRGTEAFF
TGCGCCAGCAGCTCCCGGGACAGGGGAACTGAAGCTTTCTTT
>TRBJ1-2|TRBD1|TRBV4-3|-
CASSQDYWGRGQGANYGYTF
TGCGCCAGCAGCCAAGATTATTGGGGCAGGGGGCAGGGGGCTAACTATGGCTACACCTTC
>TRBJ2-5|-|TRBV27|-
CASSPPRATQETQYF
TGTGCCAGCAGTCCCCCCAGGGCGACCCAAGAGACCCAGTACTTC
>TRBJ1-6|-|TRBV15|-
CATSAQSPQQNSPLHF
TGTGCCACCAGCGCCCAGAGCCCACAGCAAAATTCACCCCTCCACTTT
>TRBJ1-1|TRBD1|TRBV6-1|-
CASRNSGTGETEAFF
TGTGCCAGCAGAAACTCCGGGACAGGGGAAACTGAAGCTTTCTTT
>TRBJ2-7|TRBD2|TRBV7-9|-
CASSLELAGGPRTYEQYF
TGTGCCAGCAGCTTAGAACTAGCGGGGGGGCCCCGTACCTACGAGCAGTACTTC
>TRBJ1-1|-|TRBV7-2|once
CASSLNRNTEAFF
TGTGCCAGCAGCCTCAACAGGAACACTGAAGCTTTCTTT
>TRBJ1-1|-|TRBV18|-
CASSPEGAVCTEAFF
TGTGCCAGCTCACCAGAAGGGGCCGTTTGTACTGAAGCTTTCTTT
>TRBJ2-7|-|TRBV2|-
CASSRTGPYYEQYF
TGTGCCAGCAGCCGGACTGGCCCCTACTACGAGCAGTACTTC
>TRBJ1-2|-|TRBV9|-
CASSVRGRGYTF
TGTGCCAGCAGCGTCAGGGGACGCGGCTACACCTTC
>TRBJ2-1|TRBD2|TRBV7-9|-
CASSLTSGGYNEQFF
TGTGCCAGCAGCTTGACTAGCGGGGGCTACAATGAGCAGTTCTTC
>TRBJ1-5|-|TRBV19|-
CASSPTGFQPQHF
TGTGCCAGTAGTCCGACAGGATTTCAGCCCCAGCATTTT
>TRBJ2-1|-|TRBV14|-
CASSLDRYNEQFF
TGTGCCAGCAGCCTTGACAGATACAATGAGCAGTTCTTC
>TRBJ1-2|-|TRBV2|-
CASSEQGGYTF
TGTGCCAGCAGTGAACAGGGCGGCTACACCTTC
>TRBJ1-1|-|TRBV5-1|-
CASSHLGEGTEAFF
TGCGCCAGCAGCCACCTGGGGGAGGGGACTGAAGCTTTCTTT
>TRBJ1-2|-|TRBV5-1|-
CASSLGHHDYGYTF
TGCGCCAGCAGCTTGGGGCACCACGACTATGGCTACACCTTC
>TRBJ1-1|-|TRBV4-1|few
CASSQEGRGNTEAFF
TGCGCCAGCAGCCAAGAAGGGCGGGGGAACACTGAAGCTTTCTTT
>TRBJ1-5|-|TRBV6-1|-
CASTGENRDIQPQHF
TGTGCCAGCACAGGGGAAAACAGGGACATACAGCCCCAGCATTTT
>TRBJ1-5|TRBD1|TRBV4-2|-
CASSPEGRGRGNQPQHF
TGTGCCAGCAGCCCGGAAGGTAGGGGGCGAGGCAATCAGCCCCAGCATTTT
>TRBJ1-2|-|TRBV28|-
CATAGSPNYGYTF
TGTGCCACTGCCGGGAGCCCTAACTATGGCTACACCTTC
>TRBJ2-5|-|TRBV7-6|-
CAAGAGPNQETQYF
TGTGCTGCCGGGGCGGGGCCGAATCAAGAGACCCAGTACTTC
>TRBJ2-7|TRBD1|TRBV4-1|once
CASSQPGQGREQYF
TGCGCCAGCAGCCAGCCGGGACAGGGAAGAGAGCAGTACTTC
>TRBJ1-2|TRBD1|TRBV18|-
CASSPQDRGLHGYTF
TGTGCCAGCTCACCACAGGACAGGGGATTACATGGCTACACCTTC
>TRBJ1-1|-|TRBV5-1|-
CASSPGTRGGTEAFF
TGCGCCAGCAGCCCCGGGACGAGGGGAGGCACTGAAGCTTTCTTT
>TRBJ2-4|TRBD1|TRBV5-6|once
CASALGQGGSLAKNIQYF
TGTGCCAGCGCCTTGGGACAGGGCGGTTCACTAGCCAAAAACATTCAGTACTTC
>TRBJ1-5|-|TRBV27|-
CASSFGGGQPQHF
TGTGCCAGCAGTTTTGGGGGCGGGCAGCCCCAGCATTTT
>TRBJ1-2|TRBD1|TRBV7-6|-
CASSPDRVFMSYGYTF
TGTGCCAGCAGCCCGGACAGGGTATTCATGTCATATGGCTACACCTTC
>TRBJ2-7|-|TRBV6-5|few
CASSYSDAGQRVGQYF
TGTGCCAGCAGTTACTCAGACGCGGGACAGCGTGTCGGGCAGTACTTC
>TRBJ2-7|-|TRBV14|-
CASSQGHYEQYF
TGTGCCAGCAGCCAAGGACACTACGAGCAGTACTTC
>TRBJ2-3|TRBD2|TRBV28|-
CASRQGRREGTQYF
TGTGCCAGCAGACAAGGGCGGCGGGAGGGTACGCAGTATTTT
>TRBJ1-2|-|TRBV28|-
CASSIPLLGQYYGYTF
TGTGCCAGCTCCATTCCTCTACTCGGACAGTACTATGGCTACACCTTC
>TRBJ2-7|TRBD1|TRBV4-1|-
CASSRGTGGDEQYF
TGCGCCAGCAGCCGCGGGACAGGGGGGGACGAGCAGTACTTC